The sequence of this TCR beta chain was determined in a study of T-cell reconstitution after alpha-beta-depleted transplantation in children. CDR1 and CDR2 (germline): SGHRS, YFSETQ. Trimming cost V 6 bases and J 1 base, with 13 bases left between them. This CDR3 spans 15 amino acids. Unique molecular identifiers tagged the TCRbeta library. TCRdb called the PCR reads again in MiXCR, with one record for every CDR3 protein. Among about 6,000 distinct CDR3 sequences listed, 16% were seen once. V and J are TRBV5-1 and TRBJ2-2, with a weak D call TRBD2 (6 bases). The specimen was PBMCs, mostly from graft donor cells, collected 60 days after TCRalphabeta/CD19-depleted stem cell transplant. The TCR comes from a male patient between 10 and 17 years old who had a stem cell transplant for acute myeloid leukemia, so the T cells may come from the graft donor. DNA of the CDR3: TGCGCCAGCAACTCCGGGCGGGAGAACACCGGGGAGCTGTTTTTT. Translating it yields CASNSGRENTGELFF.